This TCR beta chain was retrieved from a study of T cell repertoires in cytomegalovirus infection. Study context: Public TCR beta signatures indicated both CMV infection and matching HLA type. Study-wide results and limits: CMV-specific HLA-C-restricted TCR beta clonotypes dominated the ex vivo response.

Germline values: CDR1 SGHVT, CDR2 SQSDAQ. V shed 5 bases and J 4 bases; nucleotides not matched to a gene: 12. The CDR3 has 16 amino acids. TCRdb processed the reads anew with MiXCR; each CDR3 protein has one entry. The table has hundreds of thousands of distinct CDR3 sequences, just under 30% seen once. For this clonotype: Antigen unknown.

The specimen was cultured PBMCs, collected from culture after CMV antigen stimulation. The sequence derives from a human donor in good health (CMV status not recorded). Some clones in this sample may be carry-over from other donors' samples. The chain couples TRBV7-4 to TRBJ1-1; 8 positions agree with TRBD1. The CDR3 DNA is TGTGCCAGCAGCCCCGTCCAGGGGGCGCGGGGCACTGAAGCTTTCTTT. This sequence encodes CASSPVQGARGTEAFF.